What follows are 26 T cell receptor beta chains derived from one specimen sequenced in a study of blood T cell repertoires in COVID-19. The data were produced by immunoSEQ multiplex PCR, yet TCRdb's version contains in-frame clones alone and is incomplete. The data show 30,000 to 40,000 clones, roughly 80% seen once. The sequencing sample was made of peripheral blood. The receptors shown here come from a man aged 55 to 69 with COVID-19, enrolled during active disease.

The gene calls are TRBV3-1 (or the pseudogene TRBV3-2) and TRBJ1-2; TRBD1 agrees at 9 bases. This CDR3 spans 13 amino acids. Germline loops: CDR1 LGHDT, CDR2 YNNKEL (reference sequence). The V gene end was trimmed by 10 bases and the J gene end by 6 bases; junction bases not matched to a gene: 9. Here the CDR3 DNA reads TGTGCCACCCACAGGGGGCACCCGGATGGCTACACCTTC. Protein: CATHRGHPDGYTF.

This clone was detected only a few times. V gene TRBV3-1 (or the pseudogene TRBV3-2) combines with J gene TRBJ1-2; TRBD1 matches at 7 bases. The CDR3 consists of 16 residues. Germline V gene data show CDR1 as LGHDT and CDR2 as YNNKEL (reference sequence). The V segment lost 0 bases and the J segment 4 bases; nucleotides outside the gene matches: 8. CDR3 nucleotides: TGTGCCAGCAGCCAAGAGGATTCGGACAGGTTCTATGGCTACACCTTC. Translation gives CASSQEDSDRFYGYTF.

The rearrangement uses TRBV28 and TRBJ1-5; 8 bases are shared with TRBD1. The germline CDR1 and CDR2 sequences are MDHEN and SYDVKM. Trimming at V came to 6 bases and at J to 2 bases, leaving 6 bases not matched to a gene. The CDR3 runs 15 residues. CDR3 DNA sequence: TGTGCCAGCAGGCTCCCAGGGGGCCGCAATCAGCCCCAGCATTTT. This gives the protein CASRLPGGRNQPQHF.

This rearrangement joins TRBV18 to TRBJ1-6, with D maybe TRBD1 (5 bases). V was pared by 2 bases and J by 13 bases, with 9 bases between. This CDR3 is 12 amino acids long. Germline CDR1 KGHSH, CDR2 LQKENI. CDR3 residues: CASSPRGGPLHF. The CDR3 region has the DNA TGTGCCAGCTCACCAAGGGGTGGCCCCCTCCACTTT.

The chain uses TRBV18 and TRBJ1-6; 10 positions agree with TRBD1. Germline V gene lookup returns CDR1 KGHSH and CDR2 LQKENI. V lost 0 bases, J lost 9 bases, and 5 bases stayed unmatched. This CDR3 spans 16 amino acids. Written as DNA, the CDR3 is TGTGCCAGCTCACCACCTCCGGGACAGGGGAGTTCACCCCTCCACTTT. Translated: CASSPPPGQGSSPLHF.

The V gene is TRBV2, the J gene TRBJ2-7; the match to TRBD2 covers 7 bases. The CDR3 totals 11 residues. Germline V gene sequence: CDR1 SNHLY, CDR2 FYNNEI. V trimming: 8 bases; J trimming: 6 bases; junction bases outside the gene matches: 4. CDR3 loop: CASRREGEQYF. CDR3 sequence (DNA): TGTGCCAGCCGCAGGGAGGGCGAGCAGTACTTC.

The chain links TRBV4-2 to TRBJ2-7, with a possible D match to TRBD2 (5 bases). V was trimmed by 0 bases and J by 0 bases, leaving 9 bases between them. This CDR3 region has 15 residues. Germline V gene data show CDR1 as LGHNA and CDR2 as YNFKEQ. The CDR3 nucleotides read TGTGCCAGCAGCCAAGATAGCGTGAGCTCCTACGAGCAGTACTTC. Its protein product is CASSQDSVSSYEQYF.

The CDR3 DNA reads as TGTGCCAGCAGCCATCTTCAGGGGCGGTCTGGAAACACCATATATTTT. Its protein is CASSHLQGRSGNTIYF. The chain is built from TRBV7-2 and TRBJ1-3; a possible D gene is TRBD1 (6 bases). The CDR3 loop spans 16 amino acids. Germline V lookup: CDR1 SGHTA, CDR2 FQGNSA. V was pared by 5 bases and J by 1 base, with 15 bases between.

The V gene is TRBV18, the J gene TRBJ2-5; 8 nucleotides align to TRBD2. After removal of 1 base from V and 4 bases from J, the junction contained 8 bases not matched to a gene. CDR3 length equals 16 residues. Germline V gene lookup returns CDR1 KGHSH and CDR2 LQKENI. CDR3 loop: CASSPLSGTVLETQYF. The CDR3, as DNA: TGTGCCAGCTCACCACTTAGCGGGACGGTTCTAGAGACCCAGTACTTC.

This sequence joins TRBV29-1 and TRBJ2-7; TRBD2 matches 7 bases. Germline V gene lookup returns CDR1 SQVTM and CDR2 ANQGSEA. J gave up 5 bases and V 7 bases, and 11 bases lay outside the gene matches. This CDR3 is built from 13 residues. The CDR3 DNA sequence: TGCAGCGCCGTTAGGACTAGTGCTAACGAGCAGTACTTC. Protein product: CSAVRTSANEQYF.

The J gene is TRBJ1-1, the V gene TRBV4-1; TRBD1 is a possible D gene (5 bases). The CDR3 covers 16 residues. The V gene's germline CDR1 is MGHRA and CDR2 YSYEKL. Trimming removed 1 base from V and 5 bases from J, with 17 bases in between. The CDR3 DNA reads TGCGCCAGCAGCCAAGGGATAGGCGTGGGGGGGACTGAAGCTTTCTTT. Its protein is CASSQGIGVGGTEAFF.

V is TRBV29-1 and J is TRBJ2-1, with no clear D. The CDR3 consists of 12 residues. Between the trimmed V and J ends, which lost 3 bases and 7 bases, there was a span of 10 bases. CDR1 is SQVTM, CDR2 ANQGSEA, per germline. CDR3 region: CSVDLFRNEQFF. Written as DNA, the CDR3 is TGCAGCGTTGATTTGTTCAGGAATGAGCAGTTCTTC.

The rearrangement links TRBV6-2 or TRBV6-3 to TRBJ1-5; tentatively, D is TRBD1 (5 bases). Trimming removed 1 base at V and 8 bases at J, with 21 bases between. This CDR3 has 17 residues. The germline V gene encodes CDR1 MNHEY and CDR2 SVGEGT. CDR3 in DNA: TGTGCCAGCAGTTACTTTCGGGGGTTGTGGGCCGGGGAGCCCCAGCATTTT. Translation: CASSYFRGLWAGEPQHF.

The chain uses TRBV28 and TRBJ1-1; D unclear. The V and J ends lost 3 bases and 1 base respectively, with 9 bases between them. This CDR3 is built from 14 residues. The germline CDR1 and CDR2 sequences are MDHEN and SYDVKM. The CDR3 region is CASSFGKKNTEAFF. The CDR3 DNA follows: TGTGCCAGCAGTTTCGGGAAGAAGAACACTGAAGCTTTCTTT. The full variable domain, its missing parts supplied by reference TRBV28 and TRBJ1-1, is DVKVTQSSRYLVKRTGEKVFLECVQDMDHENMFWYRQDPGLGLRLIYFSYDVKMKEKGDIPEGYSVSREKKERFSLILESASTNQTSMYLCASSFGKKNTEAFFGQGTRLTVV.

The chain employs TRBV5-4 and TRBJ2-7, with TRBD1 matching 9 bases. This CDR3 is 15 amino acids long. V was clipped by 3 bases and J by 0 bases; unmatched bases: 4. Germline V lookup: CDR1 SGHNT, CDR2 YYREEE (reference sequence). The CDR3 region has the DNA TGTGCCAGCAGCTCCCGGGACAGGGCCTCCTACGAGCAGTACTTC. Translating gives CASSSRDRASYEQYF.

The chain recombines TRBV4-2 with TRBJ1-5; TRBD1 agrees at 10 bases. This CDR3 has 16 amino acids. J gave up 5 bases and V 2 bases, and 6 bases lay outside the gene matches. Germline-derived CDR1 and CDR2 are LGHNA and YNFKEQ. The CDR3 DNA reads as TGTGCCAGCAGCCAACTCGACAGGGGGCGAGATCAGCCCCAGCATTTT. Translated: CASSQLDRGRDQPQHF.

The V gene is TRBV6-1, the J gene TRBJ1-3, with a weak D call TRBD1 (6 bases). Trimming left V 0 bases short and J 0 bases short, with 18 bases between. This CDR3 comprises 19 residues. Per germline, CDR1 MNHNS and CDR2 SASEGT. Here the CDR3 reads CASSEAGTDGTRSGNTIYF. CDR3 nucleotides: TGTGCCAGCAGTGAAGCTGGCACAGACGGGACACGCTCTGGAAACACCATATATTTT.

This rearrangement joins TRBV5-6 to TRBJ1-1; 7 positions agree with TRBD1. Germline V lookup: CDR1 SGHDT, CDR2 YYEEEE. Trimming at V came to 4 bases and at J to 4 bases, leaving 4 bases not matched to a gene. This CDR3 is built from 13 residues. CDR3 sequence reads: CASSLDRRTEAFF. For the CDR3, the DNA is TGTGCCAGCAGCCTGGACAGGCGCACTGAAGCTTTCTTT.

The CDR3 nucleotides are TGTGCCAGCAAGCGGACAGGGGGCGACACTGAAGCTTTCTTT. Translation gives CASKRTGGDTEAFF. The chain employs TRBV5-5 and TRBJ1-1, with 11 bases fitting TRBD1. The germline V gene has CDR1 SGHKS and CDR2 YYEKEE (reference sequence). The length of the CDR3 is 14 residues. V was clipped by 6 bases and J by 3 bases; unmatched bases: 4.

The chain carries TRBV11-3 and TRBJ2-1; no clear D gene. The V gene lost 2 bases and the J gene lost 5 bases, with 7 bases spanning the gap. CDR3 size: 13 residues. Germline V gene data show CDR1 as SGHNT and CDR2 as YENEEA. The CDR3 protein is CASSLQVNNEQFF. CDR3 DNA: TGTGCCAGCAGCTTACAGGTGAACAATGAGCAGTTCTTC.

The chain combines TRBV24-1 with TRBJ1-2; TRBD1 might be the D (6 bases). V shed 9 bases and J shed 1 base, with 17 bases lying between them. Germline V lookup: CDR1 KGHDR, CDR2 SFDVKD. The CDR3 totals 15 residues. The CDR3: CATPGRGDLNYGYTF. The CDR3 DNA reads TGTGCCACCCCTGGCAGGGGAGACCTTAACTATGGCTACACCTTC.

The J gene is TRBJ2-7, the V gene TRBV7-8, with 8 bases aligning to TRBD1. Losses at the gene ends were 4 bases for V and 2 bases for J; bases not matched to a gene: 4. This CDR3 comprises 14 residues. Germline V gene data show CDR1 as SGHVS and CDR2 as FQNEAQ. For the CDR3, the DNA is TGTGCCAGCAGCTCCGGACAGGGTCCCTACGAGCAGTACTTC. Its translation is CASSSGQGPYEQYF.

The V call is TRBV5-1, the J call TRBJ2-7; 14 nucleotides match TRBD2. This CDR3 is 19 amino acids long. The ends lost 4 bases at V and 1 base at J; junction bases unmatched: 13. Germline loops: CDR1 SGHRS, CDR2 YFSETQ. CDR3 nucleotide sequence: TGCGCCAGCAGCCTCCCGACTAGCGGGAGGGCCCAGGGGTCCTACGAGCAGTACTTC. This translates into CASSLPTSGRAQGSYEQYF. The complete variable domain, with remaining parts taken from reference TRBV5-1 and TRBJ2-7, reads KAGVTQTPRYLIKTRGQQVTLSCSPISGHRSVSWYQQTPGQGLQFLFEYFSETQRNKGNFPGRFSGRQFSNSRSEMNVSTLELGDSALYLCASSLPTSGRAQGSYEQYFGPGTRLTVT.

This clone appeared once. The chain couples TRBV9 to TRBJ2-3, with D perhaps TRBD2 (6 bases). The CDR3 is made up of 16 amino acids. V gave up 2 bases and J gave up 0 bases, with 13 bases separating them. The germline CDR1 and CDR2 sequences are SGDLS and YYNGEE. The CDR3 DNA reads as TGTGCCAGCAGCGTCGGGACTGGGGCGAGCACAGATACGCAGTATTTT. Protein: CASSVGTGASTDTQYF.

The chain couples TRBV18 to TRBJ1-3, with 8 bases that match TRBD1. CDR3 size: 16 residues. V lost 0 bases, J lost 2 bases, and 3 bases stayed unmatched. Germline loops: CDR1 KGHSH, CDR2 LQKENI. The CDR3 coding sequence is TGTGCCAGCTCACCACCTGGACAGGGCCCTGGAAACACCATATATTTT. The encoded protein is CASSPPGQGPGNTIYF.

The CDR3, as DNA: TGTGCCAGCAGCTCCGCTAGCGGGAGAAGTACAGATACGCAGTATTTT. It specifies CASSSASGRSTDTQYF. The chain links TRBV11-2 to TRBJ2-3, with 10 nucleotides matching TRBD2. The germline gives CDR1 SGHAT, CDR2 FQNNGV. Unmatched junction bases numbered 7, after V lost 4 bases and J lost 3 bases. There are 16 residues in the CDR3.